This is a list of T cell receptor beta chains from one sample in a study of shared clonotypes between healthy human individuals. This table comes from immunoSEQ multiplex PCR, and its TCRdb copy is limited to in-frame clones, with some not included. The sample holds some 1.5 million clones; roughly 97% are singletons and the top ten take approximately 1%. Sequencing was done on a sample of naive CD4+ T cells sorted from blood. These TCRs come from a man aged 25 to 40 in good health. Both conserved end residues are trimmed from each CDR3. A D gene is named only where the DNA matches it firmly.

j_call v_call d_call cdr3_aa
TRBJ1-5 TRBV27 - ASSLSGGILNQPQH
TRBJ1-2 TRBV7-2 TRBD1 ASSLALRGRRLNYGYT
TRBJ2-7 TRBV18 TRBD1 ASSLLPGQDDEQY
TRBJ2-5 TRBV9 TRBD2 ASSVGGRADETQY
TRBJ1-2 TRBV27 TRBD1 ASSRDRVSGYT
TRBJ2-1 TRBV11-2 - ASSSLRIEQF
TRBJ2-1 TRBV23-1 - ASIRRNLYNEQF
TRBJ2-1 TRBV7-3 TRBD2 ASSRSLAGVNEQF
TRBJ2-3 TRBV5-3 - ARSLTQY
TRBJ2-3 TRBV11-2 TRBD1 ASSPRPGQHTDTQY
TRBJ2-2 TRBV7-9 TRBD2 ASSALKIAGTNTGELF
TRBJ1-6 TRBV14 - ASSQVGGSYNSPLH
TRBJ2-7 TRBV11-2 - ASTNKSGGTSYEQY
TRBJ1-2 TRBV19 TRBD1 ASTMGTGASSNYGYT
TRBJ2-1 TRBV25-1 TRBD2 ASSELSGRALDEQF
TRBJ1-4 TRBV19 TRBD1 ASSSSPGQAS
TRBJ2-1 TRBV29-1 - SVVDFSEQF
TRBJ1-1 TRBV7-2 TRBD1 ASRLGQGGLRTEAF
TRBJ2-3 TRBV10-2 - ASSEIAARGIADTQY
TRBJ1-1 TRBV10-3 - AISAVLSPEAF
TRBJ2-5 TRBV9 - ASSVNGGAETQY
TRBJ2-7 TRBV7-2 TRBD2 ASSLDAGGTPYEQY
TRBJ2-7 TRBV6-6 - ASSYVSSEQY
TRBJ1-2 TRBV29-1 - SVQYSSYGYT
TRBJ2-7 TRBV7-9 - ASSESPTLYEQY
TRBJ2-3 TRBV9 TRBD2 ASSLGLGEGVQY
TRBJ2-5 TRBV10-3 TRBD2 AMYSGRVGETQY
TRBJ2-2 TRBV5-5 - ASTEKGNTGELF
TRBJ2-2 TRBV14 - ASSQLRTGELF
TRBJ2-3 TRBV6-5 - ASSRQGTDTQY
TRBJ1-1 TRBV10-1 TRBD1 ASSLDRGNTEAF
TRBJ1-1 TRBV28 - ASSLQGLNTEAF